A single sample gave rise to the 15 T cell receptor beta chains below, sequenced in a study of T-cell reconstitution after alpha-beta-depleted transplantation in children. Using unique molecular identifiers, the investigators prepared the TCRbeta library. TCRdb re-analysed the PCR reads in MiXCR, keeping a single row per CDR3 protein. The sample has 130,000 to 150,000 distinct CDR3 sequences; more than 8% are singletons. The input for sequencing was PBMCs, mostly from graft donor cells, taken 180 days after TCRalphabeta/CD19-depleted stem cell transplant. The receptor source for this set is a female patient aged 2-10 years who had a stem cell transplant for congenital amegakaryocytic thrombocytopenia, so the T cells may come from the graft donor.

This clonotype was recorded many times. The rearrangement joins TRBV20-1 to TRBJ2-1; 10 bases align to TRBD2. After removal of 6 bases from V and 6 bases from J, the junction contained 8 bases not matched to a gene. The germline gives CDR1 DFQATT, CDR2 SNEGSKA (reference sequence). CDR3 size: 14 residues. CDR3 bases: TGCAGTGCGGGGAGCGGGGGGGGTTCCAATGAGCAGTTCTTC. This translates into CSAGSGGGSNEQFF.

This clonotype has ten or more counts. The genes are TRBV5-1 and TRBJ2-3; D is uncertain. Germline CDR1 and CDR2: SGHRS and YFSETQ. Between the trimmed V and J ends, which lost 0 bases and 6 bases, there was a span of 8 bases. There are 13 residues in the CDR3. The CDR3 loop is CASSLAGPDTQYF. CDR3 in DNA: TGCGCCAGCAGCTTGGCAGGCCCCGATACGCAGTATTTT.

This clonotype was observed a few times. This chain connects TRBV7-8 to TRBJ2-5; weak D call: TRBD2 (5 bases). This CDR3 region has 14 residues. V was cut by 5 bases and J by 5 bases, with 15 bases left in between. CDR1 SGHVS and CDR2 FQNEAQ come from the germline V gene. The CDR3 sequence: CASSPPAGRETQYF. CDR3 sequence (DNA): TGTGCCAGCAGCCCCCCGGCGGGCCGGGAGACCCAGTACTTC.

This clonotype was seen many times. CDR3 protein: CASSPAQTSGSGYEQYF. The CDR3 DNA reads TGTGCCAGCAGCCCTGCCCAAACTAGCGGGAGCGGGTACGAGCAGTACTTC. The chain couples TRBV6-1 to TRBJ2-7, with TRBD2 matching 11 bases. Germline V CDR1 and CDR2: MNHNS, SASEGT. There are 17 residues in the CDR3. J lost 4 bases, V lost 6 bases, and 14 bases had no gene match.

This clonotype was picked up many times. V usage is TRBV4-2 and J usage is TRBJ2-3, with D possibly matching TRBD2 (6 bases). The CDR3 extends over 14 amino acids. Trimming took 3 bases from V and 6 from J, leaving 13 bases between them. Germline V gene lookup returns CDR1 LGHNA and CDR2 YNFKEQ. The CDR3 nucleotides read TGTGCCAGCAGCCAGCGGGGACCGGCGGATACGCAGTATTTT. This sequence encodes CASSQRGPADTQYF.

V gene TRBV2 combines with J gene TRBJ2-2, with no clear D. Germline V lookup: CDR1 SNHLY, CDR2 FYNNEI. This CDR3 comprises 12 residues. Between the trimmed V and J ends, which lost 4 bases and 7 bases, there was a span of 7 bases. CDR3 amino acids: CASSVDIGELFF. CDR3 nucleotides: TGTGCCAGCAGTGTTGATATCGGGGAGCTGTTTTTT.

This clonotype appeared many times. The chain uses TRBV6-7 and TRBJ2-2, with 8 nucleotides matching TRBD1. TRBV6-7 is known as an ORF, though its function is uncertain. The junction had 10 bases not matched to a gene; V was cut back by 0 bases and J by 4 bases. The CDR3 extends over 18 amino acids. The CDR3 sequence is CASSYSSRGQRVTGELFF. The CDR3 region has the DNA TGTGCCAGCAGTTACTCGAGCAGGGGGCAGCGGGTCACCGGGGAGCTGTTTTTT.

This clonotype was found many times. The rearrangement joins TRBV20-1 to TRBJ2-1, with 9 bases that match TRBD2. This CDR3 is built from 14 residues. The V segment lost 5 bases and the J segment 8 bases; nucleotides outside the gene matches: 10. Germline V lookup: CDR1 DFQATT, CDR2 SNEGSKA (reference sequence). The CDR3 DNA reads as TGCAGTGCTCCCGGACTAGCGCCCCAGTATGAGCAGTTCTTC. Translating gives CSAPGLAPQYEQFF.

This clonotype occurred a few times. The chain has TRBV7-9 and TRBJ2-7; D ambiguous. CDR1 is SEHNR, CDR2 FQNEAQ, per germline (reference sequence). This CDR3 spans 14 amino acids. The V end lost 5 bases, the J end lost 1 base, and 12 bases lay between the germline ends. Here the CDR3 DNA reads TGTGCCAGCAGCCCAAGTTTCTCATCCTACGAGCAGTACTTC. This sequence encodes CASSPSFSSYEQYF.

The V call is TRBV5-5, the J call TRBJ2-2, with TRBD1 identical over 7 bases. CDR3 length equals 14 residues. V lost 4 bases to trimming and J lost 9 bases; unmatched junction nucleotides: 9. Per germline, CDR1 SGHKS and CDR2 YYEKEE (reference sequence). The CDR3 region is CASSQGQPHRELFF. The DNA of the CDR3 is TGTGCCAGCAGCCAGGGACAGCCCCACCGGGAGCTGTTTTTT.

The V and J genes are TRBV5-6 and TRBJ2-7; D tentatively reads TRBD1 or TRBD2 (5 bases each). Trimming cost V 2 bases and J 3 bases, with 12 bases left between them. Germline lookup yields CDR1 SGHDT and CDR2 YYEEEE. The CDR3 is made up of 14 amino acids. CDR3 DNA: TGTGCCAGCAGCTTCGGGGCCCCTATCTACGAGCAGTACTTC. Protein: CASSFGAPIYEQYF.

The chain combines TRBV10-3 with TRBJ2-7; 10 nucleotides line up with TRBD1. CDR3 length equals 15 residues. Trimming removed 7 bases from V and 0 bases from J; junction bases left unmatched: 6. Germline CDR1 and CDR2: ENHRY and SYGVKD. The CDR3 coding sequence is TGTGCCATCAACGACAGGGGGCTCAGCTCCTACGAGCAGTACTTC. This sequence encodes CAINDRGLSSYEQYF.

This clonotype appeared many times. The chain recombines TRBV28 with TRBJ2-1; TRBD2 agrees at 14 bases. Germline CDR1 reads MDHEN; CDR2 reads SYDVKM. This CDR3 spans 15 amino acids. After removal of 4 bases from V and 7 bases from J, the junction contained 3 bases not matched to a gene. The DNA of the CDR3 is TGTGCCAGCAGTTCGGGACTAGCGGGAGTGAATGAGCAGTTCTTC. It translates to CASSSGLAGVNEQFF.

This clonotype was seen at least ten times. J is TRBJ1-6 and V is TRBV27; 7 bases are a match to TRBD1. Germline V gene sequence: CDR1 MNHEY, CDR2 SMNVEV (reference sequence). CDR3 length equals 16 residues. V was clipped by 0 bases and J by 9 bases; unmatched bases: 8. In nucleotides, the CDR3 is TGTGCCAGCAGTTTATCCAGGCCAGGGGGAGGTTCACCCCTCCACTTT. This sequence encodes CASSLSRPGGGSPLHF.

The chain combines TRBV12-3 or TRBV12-4 with TRBJ1-4; 7 bases fit TRBD1. Unmatched junction bases numbered 12, after V lost 4 bases and J lost 7 bases. This CDR3 comprises 16 residues. The CDR3 sequence is CASSYSTGYAVEKLFF. In DNA form, the CDR3 reads TGTGCCAGCAGTTACTCGACAGGGTACGCGGTTGAAAAACTGTTTTTT.